A selection of T cell receptor beta chains follows, all from one sample in a study of T cells in Graves' hyperthyroidism and ophthalmopathy. Each CDR3 protein gets one entry after TCRdb re-called the multiplex PCR reads with MiXCR. The sample holds a few hundred thousand distinct CDR3 sequences, 15% to 17% seen once. Sequenced sample: blood. These receptors were collected from a woman in her 30s with Graves' hyperthyroidism. Both conserved end residues are part of each CDR3. Each record gives: CDR3 DNA, CDR3 protein, V gene, D gene, clone size, J gene. The D gene is left open where the match is weak. Clone size appears in some rows only: once, few, many, or a class for an expanded clone.

DNA: TGTGCCAGCACCCCGTATATAGGTGAGCAGTTCTTC
CDR3: CASTPYIGEQFF
V: TRBV12-3/TRBV12-4
D: NA
size: NA
J: TRBJ2-1

DNA: TGTGCCAGCAGCTTGACCCCCGTGACTAGCGGGAGCGTTTCCTACAATGAGCAGTTCTTC
CDR3: CASSLTPVTSGSVSYNEQFF
V: TRBV5-5
D: TRBD2
size: NA
J: TRBJ2-1

DNA: TGTGCCAGCAACGGAGGACAGGGGGGGCGGCAGCCCCAGCATTTT
CDR3: CASNGGQGGRQPQHF
V: TRBV2
D: TRBD1
size: NA
J: TRBJ1-5

DNA: TGCGCCAGCAGCTTATTAGCGGAGGTAGCCTACGAGCAGTACTTC
CDR3: CASSLLAEVAYEQYF
V: TRBV5-1
D: NA
size: few
J: TRBJ2-7

DNA: TGCGCCAGCAGACCCGGGGCGGGGAACACTGAAGCTTTCTTT
CDR3: CASRPGAGNTEAFF
V: TRBV5-1
D: NA
size: NA
J: TRBJ1-1

DNA: TGCGCCAGCAGCCAAGAATTGGGATTAAGCACAGATACGCAGTATTTT
CDR3: CASSQELGLSTDTQYF
V: TRBV4-1
D: NA
size: NA
J: TRBJ2-3

DNA: TGTGCCAGCAGCCTAGGACAGGGGAGGAGGACAGATACGCAGTATTTT
CDR3: CASSLGQGRRTDTQYF
V: TRBV3-1
D: TRBD1
size: many
J: TRBJ2-3

DNA: TGTGCCAGCAGTGTGGGACAGGGAGGTACTAATGAAAAACTGTTTTTT
CDR3: CASSVGQGGTNEKLFF
V: TRBV6-1
D: TRBD1
size: many
J: TRBJ1-4

DNA: TGTGCCAGCAGCTTGGGAGGGACAGGGGGAGAGACCCAGTACTTC
CDR3: CASSLGGTGGETQYF
V: TRBV5-6
D: TRBD1
size: few
J: TRBJ2-5

DNA: TGCAGTGCTAGCCAGGGTACCCAGCCCCAGCATTTT
CDR3: CSASQGTQPQHF
V: TRBV20-1
D: NA
size: few
J: TRBJ1-5

DNA: TGTGCCAGCAGCTTAGCGACAATATCAGGGGGCACTGAAGCTTTCTTT
CDR3: CASSLATISGGTEAFF
V: TRBV11-2
D: TRBD1
size: many
J: TRBJ1-1

DNA: TGTGCCAGCAGCTTAGGGGAGTACTACGAGCAGTACTTC
CDR3: CASSLGEYYEQYF
V: TRBV7-9
D: NA
size: many
J: TRBJ2-7

DNA: TGTGCCAGTAGTACCAGGGGCTTCGACGAGCAGTACTTC
CDR3: CASSTRGFDEQYF
V: TRBV19
D: NA
size: few
J: TRBJ2-7

DNA: TGCAGCTATGACGCCGGTGGAGACATTCAGTACTTC
CDR3: CSYDAGGDIQYF
V: TRBV20-1
D: NA
size: NA
J: TRBJ2-4

DNA: TGCGCCAGCAGTGGGTCCGCGAGCGGGTACGAGCAGTACTTC
CDR3: CASSGSASGYEQYF
V: TRBV10-2
D: NA
size: NA
J: TRBJ2-7

DNA: TGTGCCAGCAGCTCCATCTTGCAGGGGGCGCGAGGCTACACCTTC
CDR3: CASSSILQGARGYTF
V: TRBV11-2
D: TRBD1
size: NA
J: TRBJ1-2

DNA: TGTGCCAGCAGCTTGGGGGCCACGCGTGCAACTAATGAAAAACTGTTTTTT
CDR3: CASSLGATRATNEKLFF
V: TRBV5-6
D: NA
size: many
J: TRBJ1-4

DNA: TGTGCCAGCAACAAGGGCGCTAGCGAATACAATGAGCAGTTCTTC
CDR3: CASNKGASEYNEQFF
V: TRBV27
D: NA
size: NA
J: TRBJ2-1

DNA: TGTGCCAGCAGTTTCACAGGGGGCAGGTACGGGGCCAACGTCCTGACTTTC
CDR3: CASSFTGGRYGANVLTF
V: TRBV27
D: TRBD1
size: NA
J: TRBJ2-6

DNA: TGTGCCAGCAGTCCGGGACTAGCGGAGGGAGGCAAAAACATTCAGTACTTC
CDR3: CASSPGLAEGGKNIQYF
V: TRBV28
D: TRBD2
size: many
J: TRBJ2-4

DNA: TGCGCCAGCAGCTTGGGAGACAGGGGATATCGGTACTTC
CDR3: CASSLGDRGYRYF
V: TRBV5-1
D: TRBD1
size: many
J: TRBJ2-5

DNA: TGTGCCAGCAGTTTCTCAGGGGGGTCCTACAATGAGCAGTTCTTC
CDR3: CASSFSGGSYNEQFF
V: TRBV2
D: NA
size: many
J: TRBJ2-1

DNA: TGCGCCAGCAAAGAGCGGGGCCAGGGGATCAATGAGCAGTTCTTC
CDR3: CASKERGQGINEQFF
V: TRBV10-2
D: NA
size: few
J: TRBJ2-1

DNA: TGTGCCAGCAGCCGAGATTTCGGAGCGGGAGTTAGGGAGCAGTTCTTC
CDR3: CASSRDFGAGVREQFF
V: TRBV3-1
D: TRBD2
size: NA
J: TRBJ2-1

DNA: TGTGCCAGCAGTTACGCAGGGACTAGCGGCAACACCGGGGAGCTGTTTTTT
CDR3: CASSYAGTSGNTGELFF
V: TRBV6-2/TRBV6-3
D: TRBD2
size: many
J: TRBJ2-2

DNA: TGTGCCAGCAGCTTATTGGTGCGGGAGGTCACAGATACGCAGTATTTT
CDR3: CASSLLVREVTDTQYF
V: TRBV7-6
D: TRBD2
size: many
J: TRBJ2-3

DNA: TGTGCCAGCAGTTACTCGTCGGTAACTAAGGGTGGCTACACCTTC
CDR3: CASSYSSVTKGGYTF
V: TRBV6-5
D: NA
size: many
J: TRBJ1-2

DNA: TGTGCCAGCAGTCGGACAGGGAACACCGGGGAGCTGTTTTTT
CDR3: CASSRTGNTGELFF
V: TRBV6-1
D: TRBD1
size: NA
J: TRBJ2-2

DNA: TGTGCCAGCAGCCCCCGATTATCATTGGCTGAAGCTTTCTTT
CDR3: CASSPRLSLAEAFF
V: TRBV7-9
D: NA
size: NA
J: TRBJ1-1

DNA: TGTGCCAGCAGCTTAACGAGACGACCTAATGAAAAACTGTTTTTT
CDR3: CASSLTRRPNEKLFF
V: TRBV7-2
D: NA
size: many
J: TRBJ1-4

DNA: TGTGCCAGCACCGGCGGGGGGGCCTACGAGCAGTACTTC
CDR3: CASTGGGAYEQYF
V: TRBV7-9
D: TRBD2
size: many
J: TRBJ2-7

DNA: TGCAGCGTTGAATTTGGGGGTAGATACAATAAGCAGTTCTTC
CDR3: CSVEFGGRYNKQFF
V: TRBV29-1
D: NA
size: NA
J: TRBJ2-1

DNA: TGCGCCAGCAGCCAAGATCCCAGTAGTAGCACAGATACGCAGTATTTT
CDR3: CASSQDPSSSTDTQYF
V: TRBV4-1
D: NA
size: few
J: TRBJ2-3

DNA: TGTGCCAGCAGCTCCGTAGCGGGCACAGATACGCAGTATTTT
CDR3: CASSSVAGTDTQYF
V: TRBV7-2
D: NA
size: NA
J: TRBJ2-3

DNA: TGTGCCAGCAGCCTTGGACAGGGTAGGGAAGGCACTGAAGCTTTCTTT
CDR3: CASSLGQGREGTEAFF
V: TRBV6-1
D: TRBD1
size: many
J: TRBJ1-1

DNA: TGTGCCAGCAGTTACTCTTCGCCGGGACAGAGCACAGATACGCAGTATTTT
CDR3: CASSYSSPGQSTDTQYF
V: TRBV6-5
D: TRBD1
size: many
J: TRBJ2-3

DNA: TGTGCCAGCAGCTTAGAAATGGTGTCCACTGAAGCTTTCTTT
CDR3: CASSLEMVSTEAFF
V: TRBV7-2
D: NA
size: many
J: TRBJ1-1

DNA: TGCAGTGCTAGAGCTAGGAGTCCTACCTACGAGCAGTACTTC
CDR3: CSARARSPTYEQYF
V: TRBV20-1
D: NA
size: many
J: TRBJ2-7

DNA: TGCAGCGTCGAGACAAGTACCTACGAGCAGTACTTC
CDR3: CSVETSTYEQYF
V: TRBV29-1
D: NA
size: many
J: TRBJ2-7

DNA: TGTGCCAGCAGCGTGGCTAGCGGGATAATAGATACGCAGTATTTT
CDR3: CASSVASGIIDTQYF
V: TRBV9
D: TRBD2
size: few
J: TRBJ2-3

DNA: TGTGCCAGCAGCTTGGACGGGACTTTCGGGTCGGAGCAGTACTTC
CDR3: CASSLDGTFGSEQYF
V: TRBV5-4
D: NA
size: NA
J: TRBJ2-7

DNA: TGTGCCAGCAGTGACGTGAATAGGGTCCGGCTCAATGAGCAGTTCTTC
CDR3: CASSDVNRVRLNEQFF
V: TRBV6-4
D: NA
size: once
J: TRBJ2-1

DNA: TGTGCCAGCAGCCAAGAAGACAGGGGCTACAATGAGCAGTTCTTC
CDR3: CASSQEDRGYNEQFF
V: TRBV14
D: TRBD1
size: many
J: TRBJ2-1

DNA: TGCAGCGTTGGACGACTAGCGGATAGCACAGATACGCAGTATTTT
CDR3: CSVGRLADSTDTQYF
V: TRBV29-1
D: TRBD2
size: many
J: TRBJ2-3

DNA: TGTGCCAGCCGATGGGCGGGAGGGTCGCCGGGGGGCAATGAGCAGTTCTTC
CDR3: CASRWAGGSPGGNEQFF
V: TRBV28
D: TRBD2
size: many
J: TRBJ2-1

DNA: TGCAGTGCTTCCGGGACAGGGGGCAATCAGCCCCAGCATTTT
CDR3: CSASGTGGNQPQHF
V: TRBV20-1
D: TRBD1
size: few
J: TRBJ1-5

DNA: TGTGCCAGCAGTCCCGGGGGCCAGTTCGGCTACACCTTC
CDR3: CASSPGGQFGYTF
V: TRBV7-2
D: NA
size: NA
J: TRBJ1-2

DNA: TGTGCCACCAGCAGAGATAGACTGGCCGGGGAGCTGTTTTTT
CDR3: CATSRDRLAGELFF
V: TRBV15
D: NA
size: many
J: TRBJ2-2